The following is a T cell receptor beta chain sequence with its context. Its specificity is unknown. This entry comes from a study of cytomegalovirus exposure and HLA in healthy donors. General study points: Follow-up analysis later connected one missense variant in DCLRE1C with trimming of TCR beta V- and J-genes. Reports indicate that TCR beta sequences accurately predicted the HLA-A and HLA-B alleles of most subjects. Rare TCR sequences predominated, though certain public TCRs were found in many donors.

PCR was performed using 60 Vbeta and 13 Jbeta primers. Profiled with immunoSEQ multiplex PCR; TCRdb holds only in-frame clones, not every one. The sample holds under 150,000 clones, 78% seen once. Germline-derived CDR1 and CDR2 are SQVTM and ANQGSEA. V lost 6 bases, J lost 0 bases, and 9 bases lay in between. The CDR3 consists of 13 residues. The chain has TRBV29-1 and TRBJ2-1; weak D call: TRBD1 (6 bases). The sequence was obtained from a male donor in good health and CMV-seronegative. Sequenced: PBMCs. The chain's CDR3 is CSVGGSSYNEQFF. The DNA for the CDR3 is TGCAGCGTAGGGGGTAGCTCCTACAATGAGCAGTTCTTC.